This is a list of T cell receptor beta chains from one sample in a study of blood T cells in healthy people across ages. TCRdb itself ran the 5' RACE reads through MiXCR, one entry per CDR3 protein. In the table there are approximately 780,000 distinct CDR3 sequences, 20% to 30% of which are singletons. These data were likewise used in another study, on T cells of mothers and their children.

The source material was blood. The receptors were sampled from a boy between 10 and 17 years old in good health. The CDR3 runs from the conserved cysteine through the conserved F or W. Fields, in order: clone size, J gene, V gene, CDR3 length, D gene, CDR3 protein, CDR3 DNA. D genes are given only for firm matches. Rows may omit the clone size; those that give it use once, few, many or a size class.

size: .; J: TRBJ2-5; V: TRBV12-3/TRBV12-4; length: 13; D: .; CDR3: CASNDRRQETQYF; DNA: TGTGCCAGCAACGACCGACGACAAGAGACCCAGTACTTC
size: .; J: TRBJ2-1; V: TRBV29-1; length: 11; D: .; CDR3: CSVEPGGWSSF; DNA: TGCAGCGTGGAGCCGGGGGGCTGGAGCTCCTTC
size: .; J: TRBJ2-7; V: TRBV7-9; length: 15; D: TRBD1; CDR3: CASSSPGQMSYEQYF; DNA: TGTGCCAGCAGCTCCCCGGGACAGATGAGTTACGAGCAGTACTTC
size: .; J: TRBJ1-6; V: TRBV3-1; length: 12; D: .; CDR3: CASSPGLRPLHF; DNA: TGTGCCAGCAGCCCAGGGCTCCGGCCCCTCCACTTT
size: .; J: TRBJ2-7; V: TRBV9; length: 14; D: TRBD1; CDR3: CASSVSQGDHEQYF; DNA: TGTGCCAGCAGCGTATCGCAGGGGGACCACGAGCAGTACTTC
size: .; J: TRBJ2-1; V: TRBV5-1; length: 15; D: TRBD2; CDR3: CASSLRLAGGNEQFF; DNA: TGTGCCAGCAGCTTAAGGCTAGCGGGGGGTAATGAGCAGTTCTTC
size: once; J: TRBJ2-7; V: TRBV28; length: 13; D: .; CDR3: CASSYPGRYEQYF; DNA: TGTGCCAGCAGTTACCCAGGGAGATACGAGCAGTACTTC
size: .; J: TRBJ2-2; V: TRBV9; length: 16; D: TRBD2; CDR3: CASSVVAGVNTGELFF; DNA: TGTGCCAGCAGCGTGGTAGCGGGGGTGAACACCGGGGAGCTGTTTTTT
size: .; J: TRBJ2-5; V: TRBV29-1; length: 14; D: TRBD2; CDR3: CSVGLAGAQETQYF; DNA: TGCAGCGTTGGGCTAGCGGGGGCCCAAGAGACCCAGTACTTC
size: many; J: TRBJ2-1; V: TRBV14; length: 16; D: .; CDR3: CASSQDPQVSYNEQFF; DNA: TGTGCCAGCAGCCAAGATCCCCAGGTCTCCTACAATGAGCAGTTCTTC
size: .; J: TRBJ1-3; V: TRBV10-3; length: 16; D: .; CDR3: CAISEQGPDSGNTIYF; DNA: TGTGCCATCAGTGAGCAGGGTCCCGACTCTGGAAACACCATATATTTT
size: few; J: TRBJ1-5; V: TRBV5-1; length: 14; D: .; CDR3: CASSPLAGRQPQHF; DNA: TGCGCCAGCAGCCCTTTGGCGGGGAGGCAGCCCCAGCATTTT
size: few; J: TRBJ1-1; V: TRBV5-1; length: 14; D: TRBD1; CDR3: CASSFSGGSTEAFF; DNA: TGCGCCAGCAGCTTCTCAGGGGGAAGCACTGAAGCTTTCTTT
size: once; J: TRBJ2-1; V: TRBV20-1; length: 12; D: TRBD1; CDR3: CSANPRDRGQFF; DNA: TGCAGTGCTAATCCCCGGGACAGGGGGCAGTTCTTC
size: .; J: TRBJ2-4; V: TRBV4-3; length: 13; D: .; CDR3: CASSQDHKNIQYF; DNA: TGCGCCAGCAGCCAAGATCATAAAAACATTCAGTACTTC
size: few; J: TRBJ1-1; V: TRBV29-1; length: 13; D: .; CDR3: CSVMVTLNTEAFF; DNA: TGCAGCGTTATGGTAACGCTGAACACTGAAGCTTTCTTT
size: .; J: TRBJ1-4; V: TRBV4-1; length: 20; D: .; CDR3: CASSQAPPRGGPGNREKLFF; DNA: TGCGCCAGCAGCCAAGCTCCTCCCCGGGGCGGCCCGGGGAATCGTGAAAAACTGTTTTTT
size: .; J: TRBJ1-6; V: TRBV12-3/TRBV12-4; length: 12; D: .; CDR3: CASRLSGGPLHF; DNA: TGTGCCAGCAGGCTCTCGGGGGGGCCCCTCCACTTT
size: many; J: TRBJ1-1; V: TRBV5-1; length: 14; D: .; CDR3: CASSFDLGRTEAFF; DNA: TGCGCCAGCAGCTTCGATTTGGGTCGAACTGAAGCTTTCTTT
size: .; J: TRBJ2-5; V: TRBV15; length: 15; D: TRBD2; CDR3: CATSREGLAGETQYF; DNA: TGTGCCACCAGCAGAGAGGGACTAGCAGGAGAGACCCAGTACTTC
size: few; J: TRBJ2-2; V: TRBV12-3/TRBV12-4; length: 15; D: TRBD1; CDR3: CASILTGGPNGELFF; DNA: TGTGCCAGCATCTTGACAGGGGGGCCTAACGGGGAGCTGTTTTTT
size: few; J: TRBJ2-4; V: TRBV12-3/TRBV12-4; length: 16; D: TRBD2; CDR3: CASSLFGGGFENIQYF; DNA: TGTGCCAGCAGTTTATTTGGCGGGGGGTTCGAAAACATTCAGTACTTC
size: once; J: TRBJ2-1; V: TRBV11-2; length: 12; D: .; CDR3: CASSPNKGVQFF; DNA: TGTGCCAGCAGCCCGAACAAGGGCGTGCAGTTCTTC
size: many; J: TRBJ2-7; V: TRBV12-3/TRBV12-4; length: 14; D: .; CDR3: CASSFSQGSYEQYF; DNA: TGTGCCAGCAGTTTCTCCCAGGGGTCGTACGAGCAGTACTTC
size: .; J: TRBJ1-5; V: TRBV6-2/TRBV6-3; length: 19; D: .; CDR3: CASSSRGGLATLGNQPQHF; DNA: TGTGCCAGCAGTTCAAGGGGGGGGCTGGCAACCCTTGGGAATCAGCCCCAGCATTTT
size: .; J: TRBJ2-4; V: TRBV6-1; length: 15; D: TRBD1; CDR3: CASSEAQGILDIQYF; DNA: TGTGCCAGCAGTGAAGCACAGGGGATCTTGGACATTCAGTACTTC
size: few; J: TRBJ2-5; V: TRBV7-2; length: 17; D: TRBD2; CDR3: CASSSILTSGGPGSQYF; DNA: TGTGCCAGCAGCTCAATCTTAACTAGCGGGGGCCCCGGGAGCCAGTACTTC
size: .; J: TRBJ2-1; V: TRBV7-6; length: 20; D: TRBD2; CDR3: CASSSQVPGLAGGPNNEQFF; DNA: TGTGCCAGCAGCTCGCAAGTCCCGGGACTAGCGGGAGGGCCAAACAATGAGCAGTTCTTC
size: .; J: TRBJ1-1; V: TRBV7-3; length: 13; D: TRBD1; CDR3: CASSGGQESEAFF; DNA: TGTGCCAGCAGCGGTGGACAGGAGAGTGAAGCTTTCTTT
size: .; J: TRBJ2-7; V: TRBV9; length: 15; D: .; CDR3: CASSLGGGDTYEQYF; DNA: TGTGCCAGCAGCCTCGGAGGAGGGGACACCTACGAGCAGTACTTC
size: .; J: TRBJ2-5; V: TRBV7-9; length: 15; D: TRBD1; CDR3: CASSLLGQGKETQYF; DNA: TGTGCCAGCAGCCTCTTAGGACAGGGGAAAGAGACCCAGTACTTC
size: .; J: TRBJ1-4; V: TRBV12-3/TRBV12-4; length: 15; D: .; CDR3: CASSSPSIDREKLFF; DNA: TGTGCCAGCAGCTCACCCTCTATTGACAGGGAAAAACTGTTTTTT
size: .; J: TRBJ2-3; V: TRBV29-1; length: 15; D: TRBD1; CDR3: CSVDYRDRGSDTQYF; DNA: TGCAGCGTTGACTACCGGGACAGGGGGTCAGATACGCAGTATTTT
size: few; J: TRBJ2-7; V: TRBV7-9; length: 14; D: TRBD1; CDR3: CASSIRGHDYEQYF; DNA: TGTGCCAGCAGCATCAGGGGGCACGACTACGAGCAGTACTTC
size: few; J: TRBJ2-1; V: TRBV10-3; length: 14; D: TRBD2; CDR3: CAISESGGKNEQFF; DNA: TGTGCCATCAGTGAAAGCGGGGGAAAGAATGAGCAGTTCTTC
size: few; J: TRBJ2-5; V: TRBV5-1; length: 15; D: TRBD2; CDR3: CASSLGTSHLETQYF; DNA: TGCGCCAGCAGCTTGGGGACTAGCCATTTAGAGACCCAGTACTTC
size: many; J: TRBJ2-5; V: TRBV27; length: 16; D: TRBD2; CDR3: CASSFEVVRGEETQYF; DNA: TGTGCCAGCAGTTTTGAGGTCGTGCGGGGGGAGGAGACCCAGTACTTC
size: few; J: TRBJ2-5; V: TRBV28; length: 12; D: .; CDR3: CASRVGEETQCF; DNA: TGTGCCAGCAGAGTAGGGGAAGAGACCCAGTGCTTC
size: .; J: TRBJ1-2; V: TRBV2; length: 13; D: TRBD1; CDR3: CASRVWQGDGYTF; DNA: TGTGCCAGCAGGGTCTGGCAGGGGGACGGCTACACCTTC
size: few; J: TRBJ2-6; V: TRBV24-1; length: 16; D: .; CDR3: CATSDSVGAGANVLTF; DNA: TGTGCCACCAGTGATTCCGTAGGGGCTGGGGCCAACGTCCTGACTTTC
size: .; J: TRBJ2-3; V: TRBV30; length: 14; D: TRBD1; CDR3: CAWTDRVGPDTQYF; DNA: TGTGCCTGGACGGACAGGGTCGGACCAGATACGCAGTATTTT
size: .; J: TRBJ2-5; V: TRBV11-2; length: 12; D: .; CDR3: CASSLWGETPYF; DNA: TGTGCCAGCAGCTTATGGGGGGAGACCCCGTACTTC
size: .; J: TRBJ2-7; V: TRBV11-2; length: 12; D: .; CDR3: CASSPPEHEQYF; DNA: TGTGCCAGCAGCCCCCCGGAGCACGAGCAGTACTTC
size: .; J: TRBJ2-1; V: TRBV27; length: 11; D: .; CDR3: CASVKYNDQFF; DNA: TGTGCCAGCGTTAAGTACAATGATCAGTTCTTC